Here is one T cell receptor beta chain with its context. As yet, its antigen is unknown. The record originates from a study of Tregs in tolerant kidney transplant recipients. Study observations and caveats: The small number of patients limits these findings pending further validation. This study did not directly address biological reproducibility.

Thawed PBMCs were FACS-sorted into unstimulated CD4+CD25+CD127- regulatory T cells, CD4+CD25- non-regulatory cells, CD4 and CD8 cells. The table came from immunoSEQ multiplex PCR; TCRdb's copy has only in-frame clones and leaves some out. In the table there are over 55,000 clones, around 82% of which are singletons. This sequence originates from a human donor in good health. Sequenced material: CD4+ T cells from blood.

The CDR3 loop reads CASSPPRAVVYNEQFF. DNA for the CDR3: TGTGCCAGCAGCCCCCCGAGGGCGGTGGTATACAATGAGCAGTTCTTC. This sequence joins TRBV11-2 and TRBJ2-1; D might be TRBD2 (5 bases). The V end was cut by 5 bases, the J end by 4 bases, with 18 bases between. The germline V gene encodes CDR1 SGHAT and CDR2 FQNNGV. The CDR3 spans 16 residues.